This T cell receptor beta chain was captured in a study of siplizumab effects on memory and regulatory T cells. Study findings and constraints: Memory cells seemed less diverse than naive T cells, which seemed major alloresponse contributors. With siplizumab, cumulative frequency of CD4+ memory-derived alloreactive sequences dropped significantly. Controls showed an average of around 28% Treg-derived mappable alloreactive CD4+ clones, while siplizumab showed roughly 70%. An assignable naive or memory phenotype was lacking in roughly 75-95% of proliferating CD4+ or CD8+ clones.

Produced via immunoSEQ multiplex PCR; TCRdb's table is partial and in-frame only. The repertoire has more than 60,000 clones, around 93% of them found once; the top ten carry approximately 5.3%. This clone has only one observation. Its specificity is not known. Sequenced sample: CD8+ T cells sorted from blood. This sequence was found in a human donor in good health.

CDR3 DNA sequence: TGCGCCAGCAGCCAAGAACGGAGCACTGAAGCTTTCTTT. Translated, it gives CASSQERSTEAFF. This rearrangement joins TRBV4-1 to TRBJ1-1; D is undetermined. Trimming cost V 0 bases and J 4 bases, with 6 bases left between them. This CDR3 comprises 13 residues. Germline CDR1 and CDR2: MGHRA and YSYEKL.